The source of this TCR beta chain is a study of T cell changes during pregnancy in multiple sclerosis. Germline V gene lookup returns CDR1 MGHRA and CDR2 YSYEKL. The CDR3 length is 15 residues. The ends were cut back, 0 bases at V and 7 bases at J, with 12 bases in the middle. Method: immunoSEQ multiplex PCR; TCRdb's copy keeps in-frame clones and lacks some. The sample has about 80,000 clones, about 90% seen once; the top ten hold over 1.1%. The sample here was peripheral blood, taken before pregnancy. The receptor's source is a female donor with multiple sclerosis, enrolled in a pregnancy study. The chain has TRBV4-1 and TRBJ1-4, with a tentative D call TRBD1 (6 bases). This CDR3 is CASSQDGGGSEKLFF. In DNA, the CDR3 is TGCGCCAGCAGCCAAGATGGGGGGGGCTCTGAAAAACTGTTTTTT.